A single sample is the source of the 17 T cell receptor beta chains below, sequenced in a study of beta chain features in type 1 diabetes. Study-wide findings and caveats: People with Type 1 diabetes carried modestly yet significantly shorter TCRB CDR3s in all four CD4+ subsets.

Isolated RNA was reverse transcribed in full, so expressed TCRB transcripts were sequenced. Clones were read by immunoSEQ multiplex PCR, and TCRdb kept only the in-frame ones, dropping some. The table has roughly 53,000 clones, under 45% seen once. These receptors lack a known antigen. The sample consisted of Tregs from blood. Every receptor here comes from a man aged 30-40 years with type 1 diabetes.

This chain joins TRBV11-2 and TRBJ2-5, with 7 bases identical to TRBD2. The CDR3 loop spans 12 amino acids. The germline V gene has CDR1 SGHAT and CDR2 FQNNGV. The V gene end was trimmed by 8 bases and the J gene end by 1 base; junction bases not matched to a gene: 1. The CDR3 region is CASGRVQETQYF. CDR3 nucleotide sequence: TGTGCCAGCGGGAGGGTCCAAGAGACCCAGTACTTC.

The rearrangement joins TRBV19 to TRBJ2-6; the D is unclear. The CDR3 totals 17 residues. Germline values: CDR1 LNHDA, CDR2 SQIVND (reference sequence). V was cut by 2 bases and J by 0 bases, with 11 bases left in between. The CDR3 DNA reads TGTGCCAGTAGTATACCTCGAGCGCTCTCTGGGGCCAACGTCCTGACTTTC. Translating gives CASSIPRALSGANVLTF.

This clone has just a few counts. This chain uses TRBV6-6 with TRBJ2-5; D might be TRBD1 (6 bases). CDR3 length: 15 amino acids. The germline V and J ends were trimmed by 1 base and 7 bases, with 16 bases remaining between them. CDR1 MNHNY and CDR2 SVGAGI come from the germline V gene (reference sequence). The CDR3 sequence: CASSYLGLLTGTQYF. CDR3 DNA sequence: TGTGCCAGCAGTTACTTAGGACTTTTGACAGGGACCCAGTACTTC.

V and J are TRBV4-1 and TRBJ2-5; weak D call: TRBD1 (6 bases). The J call may not be correct, given that the DNA end is closer to TRBJ2-7. The CDR3 totals 14 residues. Germline CDR1 MGHRA, CDR2 YSYEKL. The CDR3 is CASSQTGTTYEQYF. DNA of the CDR3: TGCGCCAGCAGCCAGACCGGGACAACCTACGAGCAGTACTTC.

The rearrangement uses TRBV7-9 and TRBJ2-5; a possible D gene is TRBD2 (5 bases). Per the germline V gene, CDR1 is SEHNR and CDR2 is FQNEAQ (reference sequence). The CDR3 loop spans 11 amino acids. Between the trimmed V and J ends, which lost 8 bases and 5 bases, there was a span of 9 bases. The CDR3, as DNA: TGTGCCAGCGGAGGCGCTGAGACCCAGTACTTC. Amino acid sequence: CASGGAETQYF.

The chain links TRBV11-2 to TRBJ2-2, with D tentatively TRBD2 (6 bases). Germline CDR1 reads SGHAT; CDR2 reads FQNNGV. The ends were cut back, 5 bases at V and 2 bases at J, with 15 bases in the middle. The CDR3 consists of 16 residues. CDR3 in DNA: TGTGCCAGCAGCCGATTCCAGGGACTTAACACCGGGGAGCTGTTTTTT. Translating gives CASSRFQGLNTGELFF.

This clone has a handful of counts. The J gene is TRBJ2-7, the V gene TRBV27, with TRBD2 matching 12 bases. This CDR3 has 14 amino acids. The germline CDR1 and CDR2 sequences are MNHEY and SMNVEV (reference sequence). The junction had 3 bases not matched to a gene; V was cut back by 8 bases and J by 1 base. The CDR3 sequence is CASRGLAGSYEQYF. CDR3 nucleotides: TGTGCCAGCCGAGGACTAGCGGGATCCTACGAGCAGTACTTC.

This clone was counted once. The CDR3, as DNA: TGTGCCAGCAGTGCTACAGGCGTTGGGAACACTGAAGCTTTCTTT. Its translation is CASSATGVGNTEAFF. This chain connects TRBV6-6 to TRBJ1-1; a weak D match, TRBD1 (5 bases). The CDR3 sequence is 15 residues long. Germline CDR1 is MNHNY and CDR2 is SVGAGI (reference sequence). Trimming removed 5 bases from V and 1 base from J, with 14 bases in between.

The CDR3 loop reads CATSRRTDRGPEAFF. CDR3 DNA sequence: TGTGCCACCAGCAGACGAACAGACAGGGGCCCCGAAGCTTTCTTT. The chain has TRBV15 and TRBJ1-1; 8 bases agree with TRBD1. CDR3 length: 15 amino acids. After removal of 2 bases from V and 8 bases from J, the junction contained 10 bases not matched to a gene. Germline CDR1 and CDR2: LNHNV and YYDKDF (reference sequence).

This clone was recorded a few times. V is TRBV7-9 and J is TRBJ2-4; TRBD1 aligns across 8 bases. Trimming removed 4 bases from V and 4 bases from J; junction bases left unmatched: 3. The CDR3 has 14 amino acids. Germline CDR1 SEHNR, CDR2 FQNEAQ (reference sequence). The CDR3 DNA reads TGTGCCAGCAGCTCGGGACAGGCAAAAAACATTCAGTACTTC. Residues: CASSSGQAKNIQYF.

V is TRBV5-1 and J is TRBJ2-2; 9 nucleotides align to TRBD2. The CDR3 loop spans 16 amino acids. The junction had 6 bases not matched to a gene; V was cut back by 4 bases and J by 2 bases. Germline V lookup: CDR1 SGHRS, CDR2 YFSETQ. Written as DNA, the CDR3 is TGCGCCAGCAGCGAACCCGGGACTAGCAACACCGGGGAGCTGTTTTTT. Translated, it gives CASSEPGTSNTGELFF. Variable domain in full (rest from reference TRBV5-1 and TRBJ2-2): KAGVTQTPRYLIKTRGQQVTLSCSPISGHRSVSWYQQTPGQGLQFLFEYFSETQRNKGNFPGRFSGRQFSNSRSEMNVSTLELGDSALYLCASSEPGTSNTGELFFGEGSRLTVL.

For this clone: Relative to the germline gene, one junction end is altered; a read error may explain this. The chain links TRBV6-6 to TRBJ1-2; 7 nucleotides agree with TRBD1. Germline V gene sequence: CDR1 MNHNY, CDR2 SVGAGI (reference sequence). The CDR3 is made up of 15 amino acids. The CDR3 here is CAGSYSDRPVKGYTF. The CDR3 region has the DNA TGTGCCGGCAGTTACTCGGACAGGCCCGTTAAGGGCTACACCTTC.

V and J are TRBV6-1 and TRBJ2-1, with 7 bases identical to TRBD2. V trimming: 1 base; J trimming: 3 bases; junction bases outside the gene matches: 9. The CDR3 has 17 amino acids. In germline, CDR1 is MNHNS, CDR2 SASEGT. CDR3 protein: CASSEDVAGAGYNEQFF. As DNA, the CDR3 is TGTGCCAGCAGTGAAGATGTCGCGGGAGCGGGCTACAATGAGCAGTTCTTC.

This clone was detected only once. The chain recombines TRBV5-6 with TRBJ2-1, with TRBD1 matching over 8 bases. This CDR3 is built from 15 residues. J lost 1 base, V lost 2 bases, and 2 bases had no gene match. Germline assignment: CDR1 SGHDT and CDR2 YYEEEE. The CDR3 protein is CASSFRTGSYNEQFF. The DNA of the CDR3 is TGTGCCAGCAGCTTCAGGACAGGGTCCTACAATGAGCAGTTCTTC.

The V call is TRBV7-9, the J call TRBJ2-3; maybe TRBD2 (6 bases). There are 14 residues in the CDR3. V was cut by 7 bases and J by 0 bases, with 11 bases left in between. The germline CDR1 and CDR2 sequences are SEHNR and FQNEAQ (reference sequence). The CDR3, as DNA: TGTGCCAGCATACGGGAGAGGAGCACAGATACGCAGTATTTT. Its translation is CASIRERSTDTQYF.

V gene TRBV29-1 combines with J gene TRBJ1-3; 8 bases are shared with TRBD1. The ends lost 7 bases at V and 0 bases at J; junction bases unmatched: 2. There are 13 residues in the CDR3. Germline CDR1 and CDR2: SQVTM and ANQGSEA. The CDR3 DNA follows: TGCAGCGGACAGGGGAACTCTGGAAACACCATATATTTT. This gives the protein CSGQGNSGNTIYF. The variable domain in full, completed from reference TRBV29-1 and TRBJ1-3, reads SAVISQKPSRDICQRGTSLTIQCQVDSQVTMMFWYRQQPGQSLTLIATANQGSEATYESGFVIDKFPISRPNLTFSTLTVSNMSPEDSSIYLCSGQGNSGNTIYFGEGSWLTVV.

This clone was found a few times. The chain combines TRBV12-5 with TRBJ2-3; no reliable D call. Germline CDR1 LGHNT, CDR2 FRNRAP. V was clipped by 5 bases and J by 4 bases, with 7 bases between them. The CDR3 has 12 residues. DNA for the CDR3: TGTGCTAGTGGTCTTACTTCAGATACGCAGTATTTT. This translates into CASGLTSDTQYF.